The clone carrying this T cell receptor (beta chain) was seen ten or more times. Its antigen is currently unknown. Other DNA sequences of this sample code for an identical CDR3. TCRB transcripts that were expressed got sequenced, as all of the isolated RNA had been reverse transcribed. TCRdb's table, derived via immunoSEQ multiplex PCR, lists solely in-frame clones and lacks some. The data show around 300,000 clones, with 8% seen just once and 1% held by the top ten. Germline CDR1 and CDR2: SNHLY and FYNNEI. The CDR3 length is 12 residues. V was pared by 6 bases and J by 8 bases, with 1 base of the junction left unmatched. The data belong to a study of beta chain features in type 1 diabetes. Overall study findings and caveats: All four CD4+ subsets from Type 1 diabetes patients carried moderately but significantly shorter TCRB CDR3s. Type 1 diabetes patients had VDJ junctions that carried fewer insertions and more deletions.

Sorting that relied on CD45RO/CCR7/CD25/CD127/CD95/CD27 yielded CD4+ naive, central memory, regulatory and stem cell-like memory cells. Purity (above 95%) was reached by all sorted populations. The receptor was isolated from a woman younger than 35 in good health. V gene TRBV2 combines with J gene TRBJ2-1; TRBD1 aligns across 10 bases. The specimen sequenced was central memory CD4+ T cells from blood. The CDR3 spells CASRDRGDEQFF. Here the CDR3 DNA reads TGTGCCAGCAGGGACAGGGGGGATGAGCAGTTCTTC.